Below, one T cell receptor (beta chain) is given with its context. The antigen is undetermined. The data stem from a study of cytomegalovirus exposure and HLA in healthy donors. The study, taken as a whole, reports: Reports showed the classifier diagnosing cytomegalovirus status with high specificity and sensitivity. A later analysis reportedly identified an Asian-associated ancestry cluster as carrying fewer N-insertions than the 666-donor mean. Per a later analysis, roughly 17,000 TCR beta sequences showed association with HLA alleles at 0.05 false discovery rate.

It was with 60 Vbeta and 13 Jbeta primers that the PCR ran. TCRdb's copy holds only in-frame clones and misses some; the assay was immunoSEQ multiplex PCR. The repertoire holds about 43,000 clones, with approximately 80% as singletons. This CDR3 has 14 amino acids. Trimming took off 3 bases at V and 3 bases at J, with 12 bases between the two ends. Germline V CDR1 and CDR2: SEHNR, FQNEAQ (reference sequence). This chain uses TRBV7-9 with TRBJ2-7, with D maybe TRBD1 (5 bases). The sequence came from a man aged 25 to 40 in good health and CMV-seronegative. The source material was PBMCs. CDR3 sequence (DNA): TGTGCCAGCAGCTTCCCGGGTCAGGGCTACGAGCAGTACTTC. Residues: CASSFPGQGYEQYF.